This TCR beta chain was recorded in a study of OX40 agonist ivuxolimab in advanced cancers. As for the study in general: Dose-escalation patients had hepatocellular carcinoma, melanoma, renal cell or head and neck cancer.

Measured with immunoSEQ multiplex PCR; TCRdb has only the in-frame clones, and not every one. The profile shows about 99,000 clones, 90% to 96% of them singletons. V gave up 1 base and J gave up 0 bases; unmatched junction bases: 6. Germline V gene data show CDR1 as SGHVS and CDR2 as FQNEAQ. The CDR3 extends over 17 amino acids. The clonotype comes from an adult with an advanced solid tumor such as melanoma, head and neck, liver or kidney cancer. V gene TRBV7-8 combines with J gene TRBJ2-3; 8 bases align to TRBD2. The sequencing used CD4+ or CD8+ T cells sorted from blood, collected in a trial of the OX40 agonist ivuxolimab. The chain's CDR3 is CASSLVLAGPSTDTQYF. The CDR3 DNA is TGTGCCAGCAGCTTAGTTCTAGCGGGCCCTAGCACAGATACGCAGTATTTT.